This T cell receptor (beta chain) is drawn from a study of cytomegalovirus exposure and HLA in healthy donors. CDR1 and CDR2 (germline): MDHEN, SYDVKM. V lost 3 bases to trimming and J lost 4 bases, with 10 bases between them. This CDR3 comprises 13 residues. 13 Jbeta primers and 60 Vbeta primers were used for the PCR. Data came from immunoSEQ multiplex PCR; TCRdb stores just in-frame clones and leaves some out. The table has over 200,000 clones, just under 85% seen once. This clonotype was sampled from a woman in her thirties or forties in good health and CMV-seronegative. Material: PBMCs. V and J are TRBV28 and TRBJ2-7; maybe TRBD1 (6 bases). The CDR3 DNA sequence: TGTGCCAGCAGTTTCACAGGGATGTACGAGCAGTACTTC. This codes for CASSFTGMYEQYF.